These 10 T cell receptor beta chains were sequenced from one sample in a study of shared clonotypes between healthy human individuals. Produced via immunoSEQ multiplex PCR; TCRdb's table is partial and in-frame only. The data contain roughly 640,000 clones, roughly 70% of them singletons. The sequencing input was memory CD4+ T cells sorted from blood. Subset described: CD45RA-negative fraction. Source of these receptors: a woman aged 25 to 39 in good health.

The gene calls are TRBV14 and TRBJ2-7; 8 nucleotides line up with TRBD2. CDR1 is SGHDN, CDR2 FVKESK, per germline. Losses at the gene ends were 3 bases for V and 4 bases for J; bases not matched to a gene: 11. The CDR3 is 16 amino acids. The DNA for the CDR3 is TGTGCCAGCAGCCAGGCTCTAGCGGGTGTAGGGTACGAGCAGTACTTC. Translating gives CASSQALAGVGYEQYF.

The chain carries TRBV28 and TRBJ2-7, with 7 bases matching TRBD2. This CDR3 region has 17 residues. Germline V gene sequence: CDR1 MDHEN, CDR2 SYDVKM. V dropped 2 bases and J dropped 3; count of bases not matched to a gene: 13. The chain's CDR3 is CASSLEFSGPMNYEQYF. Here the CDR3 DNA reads TGTGCCAGCAGTTTAGAGTTTAGCGGGCCGATGAACTACGAGCAGTACTTC.

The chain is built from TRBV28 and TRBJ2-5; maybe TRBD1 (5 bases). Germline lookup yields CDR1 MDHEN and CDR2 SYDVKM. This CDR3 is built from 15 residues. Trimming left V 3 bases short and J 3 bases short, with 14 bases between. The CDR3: CASSFRRQKKETQYF. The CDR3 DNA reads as TGTGCCAGCAGTTTTAGGAGACAGAAGAAAGAGACCCAGTACTTC. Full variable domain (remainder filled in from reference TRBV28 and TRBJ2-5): DVKVTQSSRYLVKRTGEKVFLECVQDMDHENMFWYRQDPGLGLRLIYFSYDVKMKEKGDIPEGYSVSREKKERFSLILESASTNQTSMYLCASSFRRQKKETQYFGPGTRLLVL.

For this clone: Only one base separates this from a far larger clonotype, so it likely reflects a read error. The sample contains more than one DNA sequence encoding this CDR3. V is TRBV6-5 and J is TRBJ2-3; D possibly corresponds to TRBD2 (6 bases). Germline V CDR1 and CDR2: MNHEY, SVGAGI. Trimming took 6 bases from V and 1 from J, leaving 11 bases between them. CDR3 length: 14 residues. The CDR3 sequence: CASSRLGGTDTQYF. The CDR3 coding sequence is TGTGCCAGCAGCCGACTAGGGGGCACAGATACGCAGTATTTT.

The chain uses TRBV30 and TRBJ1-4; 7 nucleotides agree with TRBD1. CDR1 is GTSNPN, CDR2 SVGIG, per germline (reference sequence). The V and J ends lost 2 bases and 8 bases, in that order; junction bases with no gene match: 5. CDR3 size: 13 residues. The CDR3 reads CAWSKTGPEKLFF. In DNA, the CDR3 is TGTGCCTGGAGTAAGACAGGGCCCGAAAAACTGTTTTTT.

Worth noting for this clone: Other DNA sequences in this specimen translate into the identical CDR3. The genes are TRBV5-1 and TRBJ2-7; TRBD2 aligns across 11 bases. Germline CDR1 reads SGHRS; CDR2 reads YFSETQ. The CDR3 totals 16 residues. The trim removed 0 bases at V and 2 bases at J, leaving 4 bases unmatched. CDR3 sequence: CASSLAPGLAAYEQYF. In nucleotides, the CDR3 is TGCGCCAGCAGCTTGGCCCCGGGACTAGCGGCCTACGAGCAGTACTTC.

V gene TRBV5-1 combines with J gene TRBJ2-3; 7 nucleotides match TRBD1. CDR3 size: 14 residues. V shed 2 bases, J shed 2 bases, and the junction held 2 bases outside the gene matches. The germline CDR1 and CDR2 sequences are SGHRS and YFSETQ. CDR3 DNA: TGCGCCAGCAGCTTCGGACAGGACACAGATACGCAGTATTTT. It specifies CASSFGQDTDTQYF.

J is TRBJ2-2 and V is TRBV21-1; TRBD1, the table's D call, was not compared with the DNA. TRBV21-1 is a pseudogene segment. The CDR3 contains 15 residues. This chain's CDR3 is CASSKGQGYTGELFF. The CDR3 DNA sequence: TGTGCCAGCAGCAAGGGACAGGGGTACACCGGGGAGCTGTTTTTT.

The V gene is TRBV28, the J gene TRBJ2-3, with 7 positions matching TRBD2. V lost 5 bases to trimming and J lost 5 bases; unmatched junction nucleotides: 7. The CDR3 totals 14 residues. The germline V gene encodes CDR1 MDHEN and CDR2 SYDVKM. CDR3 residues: CASSLRLALDTQYF. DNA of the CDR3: TGTGCCAGCAGTCTGCGACTAGCCCTAGATACGCAGTATTTT.

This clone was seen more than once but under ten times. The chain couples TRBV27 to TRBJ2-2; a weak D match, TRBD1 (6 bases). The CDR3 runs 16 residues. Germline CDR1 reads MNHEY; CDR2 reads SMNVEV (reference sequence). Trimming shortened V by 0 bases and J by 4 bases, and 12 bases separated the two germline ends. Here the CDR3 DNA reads TGTGCCAGCAGTTTATCGACAGGCCCCAGCACCGGGGAGCTGTTTTTT. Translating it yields CASSLSTGPSTGELFF.